This entry features one T cell receptor (beta chain) sequence. What it binds is unknown. Clones were read by immunoSEQ multiplex PCR, and TCRdb kept only the in-frame ones, dropping some. This sample yields around 83,000 clones, of which over 80% are seen a single time; about 15% belongs to the top ten. This sample is drawn from a study of T cells in localized non-small cell lung cancer. Study-level results: An association was observed between higher blood T cell density and longer overall survival. Appearance in adjacent lung was seen for a median approximately 60 of the top 100 tumor clones. Heterogeneity stays possible, as sequencing covered only one tumor region. Uninvolved adjacent lung had higher T cell clonality than tumor and all other tissues.

The V end was cut by 0 bases, the J end by 5 bases, with 2 bases between. The germline V gene encodes CDR1 DFQATT and CDR2 SNEGSKA (reference sequence). The CDR3 spans 11 residues. The rearrangement joins TRBV20-1 to TRBJ2-4; D gene unclear. The receptor was isolated from a man aged 40 to 75 with stage I squamous cell lung carcinoma. Sample: peripheral blood, taken before any cancer treatment. CDR3 nucleotide sequence: TGCAGTGCTAGAGAGGAAAACATTCAGTACTTC. Encoded protein: CSAREENIQYF.